This note documents a single T cell receptor (beta chain) sequence. Germline V gene data show CDR1 as MNHEY and CDR2 as SVGAGI. V lost 3 bases and J 7 bases, leaving 10 bases between the germline ends. This CDR3 has 13 amino acids. This entry is derived from a study of neoadjuvant nivolumab and ipilimumab in lung cancer. Repertoires were generated with immunoSEQ multiplex PCR, while TCRdb's copy carries only in-frame clones and drops some. The sample includes some 30,000 clones, 90% seen only once; the top ten take approximately 5%. The V call is TRBV6-5, the J call TRBJ2-1; D possibly corresponds to TRBD1 (5 bases). The material was peripheral blood, obtained after neoadjuvant nivolumab, alone or with ipilimumab, at or shortly before surgery. The receptor's source is an adult with non-small cell lung cancer. The CDR3 bases are TGTGCCAGCAGTTATCAGGGAATAAATGAGCAGTTCTTC. It yields the protein CASSYQGINEQFF.